This TCR beta chain derives from a study of T cells in localized non-small cell lung cancer (dated by TCRdb to about 2020). For context, the study as a whole: The study examined T cell repertoires in 200 to 250 patients with early-stage NSCLC and compared tumors with uninvolved tumor-adjacent lungs. All 240 or so NSCLC patients in the cohort were treatment-naive and had localized lung tumors that were resected. NSCLC patients had a mean age of roughly 64 years, and around 140 were male and 85 to 110 female.

General conclusions and limits of the study: Because multi-region tumor sequencing was not performed, intratumor heterogeneity could not be ruled out. Longer overall survival was associated with higher T cell density in blood, whereas shorter survival was associated with higher clonality in adjacent lung. A median of about 61 of the top 100 tumor clones turned up in the paired uninvolved adjacent lung, and some 28 of those clones also ranked among the top 100 of that same adjacent lung. Uninvolved tumor-adjacent lung showed the highest T cell clonality, higher than tumor, which suggests more focused antigenic responses in the adjacent lung. Because the study design was exploratory, TCR variables were selected using unadjusted p-values without false-discovery rate correction.

This clone was observed a single time. Its antigen is still unknown. No much larger clonotype is one base removed from it; base qualities were not supplied. At diagnosis, peripheral blood, uninvolved tumor-adjacent lung and tumor were collected and were preserved as a mix of fresh-frozen and FFPE material. The immunoSEQ Assay was used to sequence TCR beta CDR3 regions from DNA. The original methods were these. T cell density was computed as TCR beta template counts normalized to usable DNA estimated by amplifying housekeeping genes. Richness was estimated with the preseqR package, extrapolating to 400,000 templates for PBMC samples and 120,000 templates for tissue samples. Clonality was calculated as one minus Pielou's evenness. Tissue-enriched TCRs were identified through differential abundance testing performed on productive amino-acid clonotypes, with a minimum total count of 5 and an alpha of 0.1. The Jaccard Index and the Morisita Overlap Index were used to quantify repertoire overlap between compartments. TCR beta CDR3s were clustered by GLIPH together with public tetramer-defined viral CDR3s, and at least three viral sequences plus V-gene enrichment were required for viral motifs. TCRdb took over this immuneACCESS table, retaining in-frame rearrangements with V and J assigned. Such tables are incomplete; in checked studies, under half of the missing clones stem from an unresolved V gene, and the remainder is unexplained. V, J and clone size derive from that table, while D and trimming were established from the DNA sequence. The sample table lists about 4,000 clones, over 25% of them with a count of one. 10% to 15% of the sample is held by the ten biggest clonotypes.

Here the sequenced sample was lung tumor tissue, taken before any cancer treatment. The receptor was isolated from a man aged 40 to 70 with stage II lung adenocarcinoma.

Here is the DNA: TGTGCCACCAGCAGAGAATGGCAGGGGAGGTTCTCTGGGGCCAACGTCCTGACTTTC. It translates to CATSREWQGRFSGANVLTF. The chain uses TRBV15 and TRBJ2-6; the D region may be TRBD1 or TRBD2, each matching 6 bases equally. Deletion took 0 bases off V and 0 bases off J, with a span of 15 bases between the germline ends. There are 19 amino acids in the CDR3, from cysteine to phenylalanine inclusive. Of the read, only the CDR3 DNA is kept; its 57 bases are in frame from base 1. Sequences LNHNV (CDR1) and YYDKDF (CDR2) are obtained from the germline V gene (reference sequence).